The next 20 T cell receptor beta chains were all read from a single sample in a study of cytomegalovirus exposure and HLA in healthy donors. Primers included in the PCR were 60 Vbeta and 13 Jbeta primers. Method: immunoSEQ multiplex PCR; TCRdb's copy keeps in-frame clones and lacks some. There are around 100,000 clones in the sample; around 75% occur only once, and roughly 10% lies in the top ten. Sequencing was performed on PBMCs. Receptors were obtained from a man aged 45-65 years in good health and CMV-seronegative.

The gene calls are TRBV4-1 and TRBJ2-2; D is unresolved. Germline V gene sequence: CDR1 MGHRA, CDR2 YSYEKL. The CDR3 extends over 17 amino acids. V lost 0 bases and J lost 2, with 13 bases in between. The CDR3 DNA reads TGCGCCAGCAGCCAAGATCGCCTAGTGCAAAACACCGGGGAGCTGTTTTTT. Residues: CASSQDRLVQNTGELFF.

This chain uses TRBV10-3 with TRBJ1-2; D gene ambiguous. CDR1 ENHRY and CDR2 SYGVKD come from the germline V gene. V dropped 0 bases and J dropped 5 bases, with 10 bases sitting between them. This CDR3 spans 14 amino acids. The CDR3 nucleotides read TGTGCCATCAGTGAGTCGACTATAGAGTATGGCTACACCTTC. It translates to CAISESTIEYGYTF.

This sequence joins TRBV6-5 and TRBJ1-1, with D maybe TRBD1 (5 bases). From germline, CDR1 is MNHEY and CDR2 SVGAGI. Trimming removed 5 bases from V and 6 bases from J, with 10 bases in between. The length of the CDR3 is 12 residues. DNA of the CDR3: TGTGCCAGCAGTCGTACAGGAGCTGAAGCTTTCTTT. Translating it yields CASSRTGAEAFF.

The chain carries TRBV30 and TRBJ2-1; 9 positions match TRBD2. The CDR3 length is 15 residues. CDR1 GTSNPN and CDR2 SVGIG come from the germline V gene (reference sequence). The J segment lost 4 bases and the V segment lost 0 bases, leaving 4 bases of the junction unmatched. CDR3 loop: CAWSVPSGVYNEQFF. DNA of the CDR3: TGTGCCTGGAGTGTACCTAGCGGGGTTTACAATGAGCAGTTCTTC.

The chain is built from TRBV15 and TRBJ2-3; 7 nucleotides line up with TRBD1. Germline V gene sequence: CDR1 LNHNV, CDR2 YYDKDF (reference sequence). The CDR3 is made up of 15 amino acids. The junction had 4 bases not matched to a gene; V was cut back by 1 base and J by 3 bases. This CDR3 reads CATSRGRDRTDTQYF. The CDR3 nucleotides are TGTGCCACCAGCAGAGGCCGGGACAGAACAGATACGCAGTATTTT.

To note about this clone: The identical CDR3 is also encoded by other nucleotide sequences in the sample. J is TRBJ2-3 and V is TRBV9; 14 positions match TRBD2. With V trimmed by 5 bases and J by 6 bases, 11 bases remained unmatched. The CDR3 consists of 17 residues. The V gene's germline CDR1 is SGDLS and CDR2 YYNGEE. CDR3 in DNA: TGTGCCAGCAGTGCACACGGGACTAGCGGGAGTGGGGATACGCAGTATTTT. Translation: CASSAHGTSGSGDTQYF. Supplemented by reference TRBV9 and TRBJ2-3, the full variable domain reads DSGVTQTPKHLITATGQRVTLRCSPRSGDLSVYWYQQSLDQGLQFLIQYYNGEERAKGNILERFSAQQFPDLHSELNLSSLELGDSALYFCASSAHGTSGSGDTQYFGPGTRLTVL.

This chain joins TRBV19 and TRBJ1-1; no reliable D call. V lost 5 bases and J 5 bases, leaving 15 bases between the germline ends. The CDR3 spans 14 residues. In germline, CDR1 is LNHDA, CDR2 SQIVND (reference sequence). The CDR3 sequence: CASSHEVLATEAFF. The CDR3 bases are TGTGCCAGTAGTCACGAGGTATTGGCGACTGAAGCTTTCTTT.

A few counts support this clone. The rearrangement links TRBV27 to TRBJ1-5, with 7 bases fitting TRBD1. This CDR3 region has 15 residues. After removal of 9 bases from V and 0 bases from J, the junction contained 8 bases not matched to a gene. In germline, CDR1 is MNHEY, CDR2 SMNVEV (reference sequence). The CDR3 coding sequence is TGTGCCAGACACGACAGGGAGTATAGCAATCAGCCCCAGCATTTT. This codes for CARHDREYSNQPQHF.

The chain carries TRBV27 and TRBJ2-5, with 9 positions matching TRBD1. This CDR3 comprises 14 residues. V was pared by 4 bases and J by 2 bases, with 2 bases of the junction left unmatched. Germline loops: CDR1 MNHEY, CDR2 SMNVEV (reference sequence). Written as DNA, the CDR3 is TGTGCCAGCAGTTCGACAGGGGGACAAGAGACCCAGTACTTC. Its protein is CASSSTGGQETQYF.

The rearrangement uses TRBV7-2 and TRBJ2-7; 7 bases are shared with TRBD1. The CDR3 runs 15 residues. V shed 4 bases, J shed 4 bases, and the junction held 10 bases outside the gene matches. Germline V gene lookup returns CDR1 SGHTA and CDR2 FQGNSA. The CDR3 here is CASSSSGQPSYEQYF. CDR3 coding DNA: TGTGCCAGCAGCTCCTCGGGACAGCCTTCATACGAGCAGTACTTC.

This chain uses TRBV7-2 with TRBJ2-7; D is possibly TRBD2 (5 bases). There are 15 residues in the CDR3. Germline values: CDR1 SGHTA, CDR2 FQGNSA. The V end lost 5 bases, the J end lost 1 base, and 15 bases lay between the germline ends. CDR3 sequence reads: CASSGPSGLSYEQYF. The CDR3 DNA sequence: TGTGCCAGCAGCGGGCCCAGCGGACTTTCCTACGAGCAGTACTTC.

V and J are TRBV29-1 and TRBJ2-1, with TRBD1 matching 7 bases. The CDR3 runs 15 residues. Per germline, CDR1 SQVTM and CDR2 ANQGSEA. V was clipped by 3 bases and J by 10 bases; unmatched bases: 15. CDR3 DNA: TGCAGCGTTGAGGGGAGAGGGAGTTCCAGGGGGGAGCAGTTCTTC. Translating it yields CSVEGRGSSRGEQFF.

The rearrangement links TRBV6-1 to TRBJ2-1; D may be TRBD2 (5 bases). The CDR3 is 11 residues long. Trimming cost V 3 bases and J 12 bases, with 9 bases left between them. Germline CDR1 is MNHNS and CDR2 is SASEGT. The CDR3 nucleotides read TGTGCCAGCAGTGATAGAGGGAGGCAGTTCTTC. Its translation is CASSDRGRQFF.

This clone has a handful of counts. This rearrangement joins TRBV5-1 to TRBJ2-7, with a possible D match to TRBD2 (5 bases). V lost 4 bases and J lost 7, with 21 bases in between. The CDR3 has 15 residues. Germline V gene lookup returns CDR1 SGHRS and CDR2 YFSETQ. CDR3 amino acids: CASSEGSQVWEEQYF. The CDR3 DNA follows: TGCGCCAGCAGCGAGGGAAGTCAGGTTTGGGAAGAGCAGTACTTC.

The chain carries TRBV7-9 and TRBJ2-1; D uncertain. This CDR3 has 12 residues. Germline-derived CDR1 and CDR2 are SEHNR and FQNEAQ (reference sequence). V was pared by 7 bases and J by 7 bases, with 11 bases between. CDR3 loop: CASTLSANEQFF. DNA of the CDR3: TGTGCCAGCACCTTGTCTGCGAATGAGCAGTTCTTC. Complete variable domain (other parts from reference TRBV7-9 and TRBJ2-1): DTGVSQNPRHKITKRGQNVTFRCDPISEHNRLYWYRQTLGQGPEFLTYFQNEAQLEKSRLLSDRFSAERPKGSFSTLEIQRTEQGDSAMYLCASTLSANEQFFGPGTRLTVL.

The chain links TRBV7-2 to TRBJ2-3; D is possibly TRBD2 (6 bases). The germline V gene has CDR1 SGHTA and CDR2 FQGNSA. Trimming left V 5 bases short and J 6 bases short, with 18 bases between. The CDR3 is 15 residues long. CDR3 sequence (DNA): TGTGCCAGCAGCCGGGCGGAGCGGGTGGGGGATACGCAGTATTTT. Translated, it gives CASSRAERVGDTQYF.

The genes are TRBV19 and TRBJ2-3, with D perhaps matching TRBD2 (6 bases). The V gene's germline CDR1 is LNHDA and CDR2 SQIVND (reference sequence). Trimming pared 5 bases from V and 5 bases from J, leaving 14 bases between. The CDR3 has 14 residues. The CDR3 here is CASSLTDGRDTQYF. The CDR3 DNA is TGTGCCAGTAGTCTAACGGACGGGAGAGATACGCAGTATTTT.

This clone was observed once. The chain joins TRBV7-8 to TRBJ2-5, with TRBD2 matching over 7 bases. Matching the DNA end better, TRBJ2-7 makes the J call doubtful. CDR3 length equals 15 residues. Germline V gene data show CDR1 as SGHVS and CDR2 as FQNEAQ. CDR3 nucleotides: TGTGCCAGCAGCTCCTATGGACTAGGGCCCTACGAGCAGTACTTC. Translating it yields CASSSYGLGPYEQYF.

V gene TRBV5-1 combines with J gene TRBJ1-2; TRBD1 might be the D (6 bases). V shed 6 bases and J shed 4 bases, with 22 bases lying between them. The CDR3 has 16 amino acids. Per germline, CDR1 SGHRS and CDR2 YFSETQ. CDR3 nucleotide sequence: TGCGCCAGCACCAAATCTAGGGGGGGTTCGAGCTATGGCTACACCTTC. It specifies CASTKSRGGSSYGYTF.

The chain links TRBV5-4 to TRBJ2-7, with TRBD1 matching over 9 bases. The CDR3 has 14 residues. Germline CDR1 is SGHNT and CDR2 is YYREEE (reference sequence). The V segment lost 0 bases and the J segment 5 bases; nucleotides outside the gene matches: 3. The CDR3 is CASSLVQGADEQYF. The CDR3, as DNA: TGTGCCAGCAGCTTGGTACAGGGGGCCGACGAGCAGTACTTC.